These T cell receptor beta chains were read from a single sample in a study of blood T cell repertoires in COVID-19. Sequenced by immunoSEQ multiplex PCR; TCRdb stores in-frame clones only, minus some. The sample yields about 260,000 clones, around 90% seen once. Sequencing was performed on peripheral blood. Receptor source: a woman between 45 and 65 years old who had recovered from COVID-19. Both conserved end residues are part of each CDR3. Fields, in order: V gene, J gene, D gene, clone size, CDR3 protein, CDR3 DNA. D genes are given only for firm matches. Not all rows give a size; the values are once, few, many and, for expanded clones, a class.

v_call: TRBV6-2/TRBV6-3
j_call: TRBJ2-7
d_call: NA
clone_size: NA
cdr3_aa: CASSYSPNATGSGFYEQYF
cdr3_nt: TGTGCCAGCAGTTACTCTCCTAACGCTACGGGTTCAGGGTTCTACGAGCAGTACTTC

v_call: TRBV6-6
j_call: TRBJ1-2
d_call: NA
clone_size: NA
cdr3_aa: CAVPSTEPLYGYTF
cdr3_nt: TGTGCCGTTCCCTCGACAGAGCCCTTGTATGGCTACACCTTC

v_call: TRBV11-2
j_call: TRBJ2-1
d_call: TRBD1
clone_size: NA
cdr3_aa: CASSATGTVTLGFF
cdr3_nt: TGTGCCAGCAGCGCTACCGGGACAGTGACCCTGGGGTTCTTC

v_call: TRBV10-3
j_call: TRBJ2-1
d_call: NA
clone_size: NA
cdr3_aa: CAISESGSSYNEQFF
cdr3_nt: TGTGCCATCAGTGAGTCGGGCAGCTCCTACAATGAGCAGTTCTTC

v_call: TRBV19
j_call: TRBJ2-3
d_call: TRBD2
clone_size: NA
cdr3_aa: CASATPGLAGGADTQYF
cdr3_nt: TGTGCCAGTGCCACACCGGGACTAGCGGGAGGTGCAGATACGCAGTATTTT

v_call: TRBV19
j_call: TRBJ1-3
d_call: NA
clone_size: NA
cdr3_aa: CASSLTGNTIYF
cdr3_nt: TGTGCCAGTAGCCTTACAGGAAACACCATATATTTT

v_call: TRBV6-6
j_call: TRBJ1-1
d_call: TRBD1
clone_size: NA
cdr3_aa: CASSYWTGGLGEAFF
cdr3_nt: TGTGCCAGCAGTTACTGGACAGGGGGCCTTGGGGAAGCTTTCTTT

v_call: TRBV27
j_call: TRBJ1-1
d_call: NA
clone_size: NA
cdr3_aa: CASMRGNTEAFF
cdr3_nt: TGTGCCAGCATGCGGGGGAACACTGAAGCTTTCTTT

v_call: TRBV21-1
j_call: TRBJ1-5
d_call: NA
clone_size: once
cdr3_aa: CASSNEAGERGARARPYSNQPQHF
cdr3_nt: TGTGCCAGCAGCAATGAGGCGGGGGAGCGGGGGGCGCGGGCCCGTCCGTATAGCAATCAGCCCCAGCATTTT

v_call: TRBV7-7
j_call: TRBJ2-2
d_call: NA
clone_size: NA
cdr3_aa: CASTRTENTGELFF
cdr3_nt: TGTGCTAGCACCAGGACAGAAAACACCGGGGAGCTGTTTTTT

v_call: TRBV7-3
j_call: TRBJ2-2
d_call: TRBD2
clone_size: NA
cdr3_aa: CASSPPGLAGGFGELFF
cdr3_nt: TGTGCCAGCAGCCCGCCGGGACTAGCGGGAGGGTTCGGGGAGCTGTTTTTT

v_call: TRBV7-2
j_call: TRBJ2-1
d_call: TRBD2
clone_size: NA
cdr3_aa: CASSLAGTSGNEQFF
cdr3_nt: TGTGCCAGCAGCTTAGCGGGGACTAGCGGCAATGAGCAGTTCTTC

v_call: TRBV30
j_call: TRBJ1-5
d_call: TRBD1
clone_size: once
cdr3_aa: CAWSLGQGSNQPQHF
cdr3_nt: TGTGCCTGGAGTTTGGGACAGGGCAGTAATCAGCCCCAGCATTTT

v_call: TRBV9
j_call: TRBJ1-3
d_call: NA
clone_size: NA
cdr3_aa: CASSVDSRGSGNTIYF
cdr3_nt: TGTGCCAGCAGCGTAGACTCTCGCGGGTCTGGAAACACCATATATTTT

v_call: TRBV7-9
j_call: TRBJ1-1
d_call: NA
clone_size: NA
cdr3_aa: CASSLGGGDGTEAFF
cdr3_nt: TGTGCCAGCAGCTTAGGTGGAGGGGATGGGACTGAAGCTTTCTTT

v_call: TRBV19
j_call: TRBJ2-1
d_call: TRBD2
clone_size: NA
cdr3_aa: CASSALIAGVGGNEQFF
cdr3_nt: TGTGCCAGTAGTGCGCTCATAGCGGGAGTCGGAGGGAATGAGCAGTTCTTC

v_call: TRBV2
j_call: TRBJ2-7
d_call: TRBD1
clone_size: once
cdr3_aa: CASSVGRTGITSYEQYF
cdr3_nt: TGTGCCAGCAGTGTTGGTAGGACAGGCATAACCAGCTACGAGCAGTACTTC

v_call: TRBV4-1
j_call: TRBJ1-5
d_call: NA
clone_size: NA
cdr3_aa: CASSLGPYSNQPQHF
cdr3_nt: TGCGCCAGCAGCCTTGGCCCTTATAGCAATCAGCCCCAGCATTTT

v_call: TRBV29-1
j_call: TRBJ2-1
d_call: TRBD2
clone_size: NA
cdr3_aa: CSVEGPRERSYVF
cdr3_nt: TGCAGCGTTGAAGGGCCGCGGGAGCGCTCCTATGTCTTC

v_call: TRBV11-2
j_call: TRBJ1-5
d_call: NA
clone_size: few
cdr3_aa: CASSLGGDQPQHF
cdr3_nt: TGTGCCAGCAGCTTAGGGGGAGATCAGCCCCAGCATTTT

v_call: TRBV19
j_call: TRBJ1-6
d_call: TRBD1
clone_size: NA
cdr3_aa: CASSSRGMNSPLHF
cdr3_nt: TGTGCCAGTAGTTCCAGGGGGATGAATTCACCCCTCCACTTT

v_call: TRBV30
j_call: TRBJ1-4
d_call: NA
clone_size: NA
cdr3_aa: CAWSVAGREKLFF
cdr3_nt: TGTGCCTGGAGTGTGGCAGGGAGGGAAAAACTGTTTTTT

v_call: TRBV10-3
j_call: TRBJ2-2
d_call: TRBD2
clone_size: few
cdr3_aa: CAISKSGGASGELFF
cdr3_nt: TGTGCCATCAGTAAAAGCGGGGGGGCATCCGGGGAGCTGTTTTTT

v_call: TRBV12-3/TRBV12-4
j_call: TRBJ1-2
d_call: NA
clone_size: NA
cdr3_aa: CASSRTGENGYTF
cdr3_nt: TGTGCCAGCAGTCGGACGGGGGAGAATGGCTACACCTTC

v_call: TRBV7-3
j_call: TRBJ2-1
d_call: NA
clone_size: NA
cdr3_aa: CASSLSGRGNEQFF
cdr3_nt: TGTGCCAGCAGCTTAAGTGGCAGGGGCAATGAGCAGTTCTTC

v_call: TRBV2
j_call: TRBJ2-5
d_call: TRBD1
clone_size: NA
cdr3_aa: CATLSETGAETQYF
cdr3_nt: TGTGCCACCCTGTCCGAGACAGGGGCAGAGACCCAGTACTTC

v_call: TRBV6-5
j_call: TRBJ2-7
d_call: TRBD1
clone_size: few
cdr3_aa: CASRRDRGRHEQYF
cdr3_nt: TGTGCCAGCAGGAGGGACAGGGGTCGCCACGAGCAGTACTTC

v_call: TRBV5-1
j_call: TRBJ2-5
d_call: NA
clone_size: NA
cdr3_aa: CASSVNRRQTETQYF
cdr3_nt: TGCGCCAGCAGCGTTAATCGGCGACAGACAGAGACCCAGTACTTC

v_call: TRBV7-9
j_call: TRBJ2-7
d_call: TRBD2
clone_size: NA
cdr3_aa: CASSSPSSGTSGSLYEQYF
cdr3_nt: TGTGCCAGCAGCTCCCCATCCTCCGGGACTAGCGGGAGTCTCTACGAGCAGTACTTC

v_call: TRBV7-8
j_call: TRBJ1-1
d_call: TRBD1
clone_size: NA
cdr3_aa: CASSFGTGATEAFF
cdr3_nt: TGTGCCAGCAGCTTTGGGACAGGGGCCACTGAAGCTTTCTTT

v_call: TRBV7-2
j_call: TRBJ2-3
d_call: TRBD2
clone_size: NA
cdr3_aa: CASSGGTSGRADTQYF
cdr3_nt: TGTGCCAGCAGCGGGGGGACTAGCGGTAGGGCGGATACGCAGTATTTT

v_call: TRBV5-1
j_call: TRBJ2-1
d_call: NA
clone_size: NA
cdr3_aa: CASSLDSSYNEQFF
cdr3_nt: TGCGCCAGCAGCCTCGATAGCTCCTACAATGAGCAGTTCTTC

v_call: TRBV10-3
j_call: TRBJ1-2
d_call: NA
clone_size: NA
cdr3_aa: CAISEPSQTFNYGYTF
cdr3_nt: TGTGCCATCAGTGAACCTTCACAGACATTTAACTATGGCTACACCTTC

v_call: TRBV28
j_call: TRBJ2-1
d_call: NA
clone_size: NA
cdr3_aa: CASSLALASSYNEQFF
cdr3_nt: TGTGCCAGCAGCCTTGCGCTGGCTAGCTCCTACAATGAGCAGTTCTTC

v_call: TRBV28
j_call: TRBJ2-3
d_call: NA
clone_size: NA
cdr3_aa: CASSASGHIFTDTQYF
cdr3_nt: TGTGCCAGCTCGGCTTCGGGACATATATTCACAGATACGCAGTATTTT

v_call: TRBV19
j_call: TRBJ1-6
d_call: TRBD1
clone_size: NA
cdr3_aa: CASSKDRVGSPLHF
cdr3_nt: TGTGCCAGTAGCAAGGACAGGGTGGGATCACCCCTCCACTTT

v_call: TRBV6-5
j_call: TRBJ2-1
d_call: NA
clone_size: NA
cdr3_aa: CASLSTGNNEQFF
cdr3_nt: TGTGCCAGCCTGAGCACAGGGAACAATGAGCAGTTCTTC

v_call: TRBV27
j_call: TRBJ2-7
d_call: TRBD1
clone_size: NA
cdr3_aa: CASSRRPQGDREQYF
cdr3_nt: TGTGCCAGCAGCCGACGACCGCAGGGGGACCGGGAGCAGTACTTC

v_call: TRBV5-5
j_call: TRBJ1-2
d_call: TRBD1
clone_size: NA
cdr3_aa: CASSLYIFPGQGDNYGYTF
cdr3_nt: TGTGCCAGCAGCTTGTACATTTTCCCGGGACAGGGGGATAACTATGGCTACACCTTC

v_call: TRBV7-8
j_call: TRBJ1-1
d_call: NA
clone_size: NA
cdr3_aa: CASSPGGGAVAFF
cdr3_nt: TGTGCCAGCAGCCCAGGTGGGGGGGCAGTAGCTTTCTTT

v_call: TRBV7-2
j_call: TRBJ1-1
d_call: NA
clone_size: once
cdr3_aa: CASSPGRWGTEAFF
cdr3_nt: TGTGCCAGCAGCCCGGGGAGGTGGGGGACTGAAGCTTTCTTT

v_call: TRBV7-2
j_call: TRBJ1-1
d_call: NA
clone_size: NA
cdr3_aa: CASSLEGENTEAFF
cdr3_nt: TGTGCCAGCAGCTTAGAAGGGGAAAACACTGAAGCTTTCTTT

v_call: TRBV6-2/TRBV6-3
j_call: TRBJ1-5
d_call: TRBD1
clone_size: NA
cdr3_aa: CASSYSPGQGSDQPQHF
cdr3_nt: TGTGCCAGCAGTTACTCCCCCGGACAGGGTAGTGATCAGCCCCAGCATTTT